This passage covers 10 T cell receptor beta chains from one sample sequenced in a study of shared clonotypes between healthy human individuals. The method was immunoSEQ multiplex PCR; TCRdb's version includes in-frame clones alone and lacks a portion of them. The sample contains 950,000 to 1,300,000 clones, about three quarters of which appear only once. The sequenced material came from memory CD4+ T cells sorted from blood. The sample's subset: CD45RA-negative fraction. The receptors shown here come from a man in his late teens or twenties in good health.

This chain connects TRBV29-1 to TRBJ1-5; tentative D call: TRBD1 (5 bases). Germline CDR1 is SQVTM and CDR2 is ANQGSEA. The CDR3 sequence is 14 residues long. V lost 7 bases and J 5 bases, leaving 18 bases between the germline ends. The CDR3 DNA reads TGCAGCGCATCTACGGCGGTGGGGGATCAGCCCCAGCATTTT. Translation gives CSASTAVGDQPQHF.

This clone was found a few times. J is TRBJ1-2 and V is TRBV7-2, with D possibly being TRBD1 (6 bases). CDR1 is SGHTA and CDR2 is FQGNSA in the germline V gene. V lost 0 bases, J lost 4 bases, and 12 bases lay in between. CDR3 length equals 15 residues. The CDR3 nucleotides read TGTGCCAGCAGCTTAGCAGGGGGGCTTACCTATGGCTACACCTTC. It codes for CASSLAGGLTYGYTF. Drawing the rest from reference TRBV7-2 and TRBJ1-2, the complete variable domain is GAGVSQSPSNKVTEKGKDVELRCDPISGHTALYWYRQSLGQGLEFLIYFQGNSAPDKSGLPSDRFSAERTGGSVSTLTIQRTQQEDSAVYLCASSLAGGLTYGYTFGSGTRLTVV.

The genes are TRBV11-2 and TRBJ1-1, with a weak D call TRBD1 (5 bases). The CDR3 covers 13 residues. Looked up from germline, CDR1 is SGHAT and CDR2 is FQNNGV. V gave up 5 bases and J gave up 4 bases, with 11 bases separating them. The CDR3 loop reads CASSRLGTTEAFF. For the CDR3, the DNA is TGTGCCAGCAGCAGGTTGGGGACCACTGAAGCTTTCTTT.

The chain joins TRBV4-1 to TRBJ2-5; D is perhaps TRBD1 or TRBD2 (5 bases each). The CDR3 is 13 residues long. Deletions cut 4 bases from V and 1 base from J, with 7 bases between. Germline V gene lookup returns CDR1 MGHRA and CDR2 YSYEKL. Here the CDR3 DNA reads TGCGCCAGCAGCCCAGGGACCCAAGAGACCCAGTACTTC. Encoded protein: CASSPGTQETQYF.

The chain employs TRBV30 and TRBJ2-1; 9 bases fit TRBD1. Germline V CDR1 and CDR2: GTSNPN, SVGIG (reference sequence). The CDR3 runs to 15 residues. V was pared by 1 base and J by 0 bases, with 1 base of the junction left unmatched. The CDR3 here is CAWSGDRVSYNEQFF. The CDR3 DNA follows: TGTGCCTGGAGTGGGGACAGGGTCTCCTACAATGAGCAGTTCTTC.

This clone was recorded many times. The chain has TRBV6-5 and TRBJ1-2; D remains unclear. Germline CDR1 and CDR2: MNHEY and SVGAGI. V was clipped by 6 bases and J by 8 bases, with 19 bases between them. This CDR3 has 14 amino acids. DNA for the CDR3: TGTGCCAGCAGCCAAGGACCCTCGGGAGGGGGCTACACCTTC. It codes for CASSQGPSGGGYTF.

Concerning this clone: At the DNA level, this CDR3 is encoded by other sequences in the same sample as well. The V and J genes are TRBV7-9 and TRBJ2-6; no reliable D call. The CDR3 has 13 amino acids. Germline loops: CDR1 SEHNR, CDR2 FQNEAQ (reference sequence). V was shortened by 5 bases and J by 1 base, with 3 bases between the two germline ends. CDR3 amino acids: CASSPSGANVLTF. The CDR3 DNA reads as TGTGCCAGCAGCCCTTCTGGGGCCAACGTCCTGACTTTC. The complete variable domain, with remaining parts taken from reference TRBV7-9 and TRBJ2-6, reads DTGVSQNPRHKITKRGQNVTFRCDPISEHNRLYWYRQTLGQGPEFLTYFQNEAQLEKSRLLSDRFSAERPKGSFSTLEIQRTEQGDSAMYLCASSPSGANVLTFGAGSRLTVL.

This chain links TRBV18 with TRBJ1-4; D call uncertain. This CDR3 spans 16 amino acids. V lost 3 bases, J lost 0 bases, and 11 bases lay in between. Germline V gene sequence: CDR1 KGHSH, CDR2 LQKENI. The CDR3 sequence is CASSPGMVTTNEKLFF. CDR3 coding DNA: TGTGCCAGCTCACCGGGGATGGTGACAACTAATGAAAAACTGTTTTTT.

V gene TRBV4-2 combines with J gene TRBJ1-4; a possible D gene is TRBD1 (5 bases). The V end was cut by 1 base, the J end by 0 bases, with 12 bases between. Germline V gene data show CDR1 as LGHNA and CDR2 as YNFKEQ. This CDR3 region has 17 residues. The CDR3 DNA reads TGTGCCAGCAGCCAAGGGGACGGTGGGGCAACTAATGAAAAACTGTTTTTT. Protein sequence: CASSQGDGGATNEKLFF.

The CDR3 region has the DNA TGTGCCAGCAGCCCCCGGGCAGTCGGAGAGACCCAGTACTTC. It translates to CASSPRAVGETQYF. The V gene is TRBV7-2, the J gene TRBJ2-5; no reliable D call. Trimming stripped 5 bases from V and 4 bases from J, with 14 bases between. The CDR3 consists of 14 residues. CDR1 is SGHTA and CDR2 is FQGNSA in the germline V gene.